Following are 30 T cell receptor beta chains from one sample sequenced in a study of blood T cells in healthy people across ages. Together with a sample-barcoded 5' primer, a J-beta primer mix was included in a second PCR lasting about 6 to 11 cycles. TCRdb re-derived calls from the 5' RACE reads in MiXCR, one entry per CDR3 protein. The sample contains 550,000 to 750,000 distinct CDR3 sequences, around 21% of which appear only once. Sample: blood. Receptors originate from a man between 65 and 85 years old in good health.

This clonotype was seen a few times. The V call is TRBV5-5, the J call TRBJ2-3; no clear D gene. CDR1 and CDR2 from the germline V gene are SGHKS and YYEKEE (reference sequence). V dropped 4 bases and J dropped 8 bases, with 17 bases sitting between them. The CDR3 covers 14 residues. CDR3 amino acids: CASSTSRPGGTQYF. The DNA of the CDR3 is TGTGCCAGCAGCACCAGTAGGCCAGGCGGTACGCAGTATTTT.

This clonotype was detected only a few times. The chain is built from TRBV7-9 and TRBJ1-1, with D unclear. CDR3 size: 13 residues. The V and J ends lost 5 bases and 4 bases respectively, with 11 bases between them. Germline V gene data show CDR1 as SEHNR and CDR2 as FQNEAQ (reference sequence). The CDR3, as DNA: TGTGCCAGCAGCAATCGAGTCACCACTGAAGCTTTCTTT. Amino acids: CASSNRVTTEAFF.

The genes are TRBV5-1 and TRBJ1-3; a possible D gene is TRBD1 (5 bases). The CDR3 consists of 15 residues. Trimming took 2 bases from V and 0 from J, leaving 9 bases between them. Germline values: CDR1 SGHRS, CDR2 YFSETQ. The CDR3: CASSLGDTSGNTIYF. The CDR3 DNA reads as TGCGCCAGCAGCTTAGGGGATACCTCTGGAAACACCATATATTTT.

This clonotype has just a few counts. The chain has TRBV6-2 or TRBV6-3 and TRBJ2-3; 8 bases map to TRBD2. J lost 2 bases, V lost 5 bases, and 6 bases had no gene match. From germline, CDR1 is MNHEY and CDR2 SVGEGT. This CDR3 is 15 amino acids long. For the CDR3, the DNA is TGTGCCAGCAGTCCCGGGAGGGCCTACACAGATACGCAGTATTTT. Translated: CASSPGRAYTDTQYF.

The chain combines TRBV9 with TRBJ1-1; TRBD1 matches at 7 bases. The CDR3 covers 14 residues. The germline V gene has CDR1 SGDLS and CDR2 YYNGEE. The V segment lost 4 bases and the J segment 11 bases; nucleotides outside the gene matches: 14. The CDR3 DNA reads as TGTGCCAGCAGCACTGGGACAGCCCTCAGTGGCGCTTTCTTT. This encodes CASSTGTALSGAFF.

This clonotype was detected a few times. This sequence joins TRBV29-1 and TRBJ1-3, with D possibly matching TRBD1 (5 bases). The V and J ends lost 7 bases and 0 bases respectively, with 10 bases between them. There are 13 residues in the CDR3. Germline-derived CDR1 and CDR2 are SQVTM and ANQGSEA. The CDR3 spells CSAKGNSGNTIYF. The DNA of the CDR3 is TGCAGCGCAAAGGGGAACTCTGGAAACACCATATATTTT.

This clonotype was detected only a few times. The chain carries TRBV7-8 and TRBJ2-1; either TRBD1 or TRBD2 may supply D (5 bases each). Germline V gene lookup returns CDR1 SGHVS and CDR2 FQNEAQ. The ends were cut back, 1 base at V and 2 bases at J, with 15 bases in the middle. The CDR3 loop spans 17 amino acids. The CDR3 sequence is CASSLGAGTGAYNEQFF. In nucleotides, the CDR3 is TGTGCCAGCAGCTTAGGGGCCGGGACCGGGGCCTACAATGAGCAGTTCTTC.

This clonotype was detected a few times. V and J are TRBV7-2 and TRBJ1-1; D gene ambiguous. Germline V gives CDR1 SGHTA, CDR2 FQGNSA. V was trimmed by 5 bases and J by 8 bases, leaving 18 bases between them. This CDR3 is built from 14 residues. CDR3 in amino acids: CASSPRADGSEAFF. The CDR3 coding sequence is TGTGCCAGCAGCCCCCGGGCCGACGGATCCGAAGCTTTCTTT.

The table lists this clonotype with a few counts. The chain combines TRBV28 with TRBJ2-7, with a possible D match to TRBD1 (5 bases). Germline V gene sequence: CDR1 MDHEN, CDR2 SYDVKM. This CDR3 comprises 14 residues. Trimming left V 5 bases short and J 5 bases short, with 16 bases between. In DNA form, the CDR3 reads TGTGCCAGCAGTCTGCCAGGGTATGAGAACGAGCAGTACTTC. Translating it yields CASSLPGYENEQYF.

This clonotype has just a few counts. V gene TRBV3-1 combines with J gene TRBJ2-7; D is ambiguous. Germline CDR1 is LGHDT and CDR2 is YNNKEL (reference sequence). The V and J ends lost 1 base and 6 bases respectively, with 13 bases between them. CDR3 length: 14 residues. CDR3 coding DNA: TGTGCCAGCAGCCAAGGGACCGGATCAGTCGAGCAGTACTTC. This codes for CASSQGTGSVEQYF.

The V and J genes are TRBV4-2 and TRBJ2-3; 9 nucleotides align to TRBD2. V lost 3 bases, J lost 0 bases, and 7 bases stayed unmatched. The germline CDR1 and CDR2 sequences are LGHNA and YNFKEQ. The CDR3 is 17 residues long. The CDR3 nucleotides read TGTGCCAGCAGCCATGCCGCGGGGGGGCAAAGCACAGATACGCAGTATTTT. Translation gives CASSHAAGGQSTDTQYF.

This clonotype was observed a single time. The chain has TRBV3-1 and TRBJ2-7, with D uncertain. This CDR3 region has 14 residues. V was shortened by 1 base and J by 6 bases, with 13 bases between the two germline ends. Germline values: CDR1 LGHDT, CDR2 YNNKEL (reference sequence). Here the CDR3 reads CASSQGTGRSEQYF. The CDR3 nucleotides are TGTGCCAGCAGCCAAGGCACCGGCCGGAGCGAGCAGTACTTC.

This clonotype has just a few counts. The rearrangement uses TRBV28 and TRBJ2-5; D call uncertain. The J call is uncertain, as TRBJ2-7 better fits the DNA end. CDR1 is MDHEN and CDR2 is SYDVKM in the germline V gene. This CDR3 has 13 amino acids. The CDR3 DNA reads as TGTGCCAGCAGTCCCCCGAGGTCCCACGAGCAGTACTTC. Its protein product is CASSPPRSHEQYF.

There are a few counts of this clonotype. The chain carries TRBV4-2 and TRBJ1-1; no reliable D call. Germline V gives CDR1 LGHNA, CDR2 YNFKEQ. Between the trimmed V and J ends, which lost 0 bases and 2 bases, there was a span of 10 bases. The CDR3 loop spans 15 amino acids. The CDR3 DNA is TGTGCCAGCAGCCAAGAGCTGCTCGATAACACTGAAGCTTTCTTT. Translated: CASSQELLDNTEAFF.

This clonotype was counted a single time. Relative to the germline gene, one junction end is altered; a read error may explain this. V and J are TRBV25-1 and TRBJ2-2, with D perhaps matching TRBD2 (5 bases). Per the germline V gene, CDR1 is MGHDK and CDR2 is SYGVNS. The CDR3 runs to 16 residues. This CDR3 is CASSDPEGGITGELFF. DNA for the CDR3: TGTGCCAGCAGTGACCCCGAAGGTGGGATCACCGGGGAGCTGTTCTTT.

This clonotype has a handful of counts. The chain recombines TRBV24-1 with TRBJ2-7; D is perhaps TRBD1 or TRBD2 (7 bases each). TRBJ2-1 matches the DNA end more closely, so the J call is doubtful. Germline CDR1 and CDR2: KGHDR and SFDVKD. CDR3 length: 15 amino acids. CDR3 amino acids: CATSVGGGSLNEQFF. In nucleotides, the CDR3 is TGTGCCACCAGTGTAGGGGGCGGGAGTTTGAATGAGCAGTTCTTC.

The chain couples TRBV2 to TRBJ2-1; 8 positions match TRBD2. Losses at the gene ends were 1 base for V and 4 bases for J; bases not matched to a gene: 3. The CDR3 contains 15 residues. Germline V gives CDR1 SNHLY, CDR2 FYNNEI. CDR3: CASSEGAGVYNEQFF. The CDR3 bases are TGTGCCAGCAGTGAAGGAGCGGGAGTGTACAATGAGCAGTTCTTC.

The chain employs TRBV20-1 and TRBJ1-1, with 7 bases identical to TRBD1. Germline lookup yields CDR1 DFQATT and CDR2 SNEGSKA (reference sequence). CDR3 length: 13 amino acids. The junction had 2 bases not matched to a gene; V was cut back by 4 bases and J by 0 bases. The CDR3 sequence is CSATRGLNTEAFF. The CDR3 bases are TGCAGTGCTACCAGGGGGTTGAACACTGAAGCTTTCTTT.

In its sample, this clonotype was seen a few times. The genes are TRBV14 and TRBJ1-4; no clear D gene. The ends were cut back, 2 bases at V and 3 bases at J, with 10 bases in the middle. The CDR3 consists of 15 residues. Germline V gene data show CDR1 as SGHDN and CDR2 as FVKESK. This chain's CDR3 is CASSQMRESNEKLFF. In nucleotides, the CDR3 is TGTGCCAGCAGCCAAATGAGAGAGTCTAATGAAAAACTGTTTTTT.

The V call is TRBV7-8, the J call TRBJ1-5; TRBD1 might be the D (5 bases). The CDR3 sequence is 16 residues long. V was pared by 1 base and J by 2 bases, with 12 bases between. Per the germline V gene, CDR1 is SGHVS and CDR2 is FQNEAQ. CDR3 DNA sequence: TGTGCCAGCAGCTTAGTGGGGGGGAGTGGCAATCAGCCCCAGCATTTT. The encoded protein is CASSLVGGSGNQPQHF.

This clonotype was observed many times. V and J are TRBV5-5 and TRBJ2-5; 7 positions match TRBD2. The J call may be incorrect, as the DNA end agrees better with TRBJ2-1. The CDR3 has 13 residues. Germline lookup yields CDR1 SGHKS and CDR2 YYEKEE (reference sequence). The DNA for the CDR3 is TGTGCCAGCAGCTGGACTAGTAACAATGAGCAGTTCTTC. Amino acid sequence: CASSWTSNNEQFF.

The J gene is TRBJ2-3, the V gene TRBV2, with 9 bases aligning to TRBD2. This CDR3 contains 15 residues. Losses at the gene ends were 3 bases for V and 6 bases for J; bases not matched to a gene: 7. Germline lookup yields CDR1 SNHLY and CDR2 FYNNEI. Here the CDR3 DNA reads TGTGCCAGCAGTGACCAGGCGGGAGGGCTGGATACGCAGTATTTT. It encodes CASSDQAGGLDTQYF.

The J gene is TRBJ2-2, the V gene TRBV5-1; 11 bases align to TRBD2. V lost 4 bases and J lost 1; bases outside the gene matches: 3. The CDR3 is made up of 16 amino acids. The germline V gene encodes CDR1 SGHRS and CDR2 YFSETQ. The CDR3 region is CASSTTSGGNTGELFF. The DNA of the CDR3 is TGCGCCAGCAGCACTACTAGCGGGGGGAACACCGGGGAGCTGTTTTTT.

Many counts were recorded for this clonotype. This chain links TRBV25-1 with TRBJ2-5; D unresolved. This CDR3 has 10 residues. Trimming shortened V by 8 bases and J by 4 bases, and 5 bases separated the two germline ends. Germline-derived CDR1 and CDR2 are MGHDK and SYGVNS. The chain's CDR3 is CASQGETQYF. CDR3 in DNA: TGTGCCAGCCAAGGAGAGACCCAGTACTTC.

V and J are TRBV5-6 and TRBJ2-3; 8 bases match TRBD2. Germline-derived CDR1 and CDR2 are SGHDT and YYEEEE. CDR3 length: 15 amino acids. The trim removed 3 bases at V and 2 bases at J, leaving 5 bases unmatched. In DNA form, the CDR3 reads TGTGCCAGCAGCTCCCTCGGGAGGGCCACAGATACGCAGTATTTT. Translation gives CASSSLGRATDTQYF. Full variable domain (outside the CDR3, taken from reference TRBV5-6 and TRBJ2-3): DAGVTQSPTHLIKTRGQQVTLRCSPKSGHDTVSWYQQALGQGPQFIFQYYEEEERQRGNFPDRFSGHQFPNYSSELNVNALLLGDSALYLCASSSLGRATDTQYFGPGTRLTVL.

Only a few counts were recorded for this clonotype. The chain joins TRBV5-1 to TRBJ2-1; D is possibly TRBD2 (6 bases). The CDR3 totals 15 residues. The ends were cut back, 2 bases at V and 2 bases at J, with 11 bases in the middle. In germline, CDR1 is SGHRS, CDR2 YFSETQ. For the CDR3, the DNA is TGCGCCAGCAGCTTCCCGCGGGACGCCTACAATGAGCAGTTCTTC. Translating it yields CASSFPRDAYNEQFF.

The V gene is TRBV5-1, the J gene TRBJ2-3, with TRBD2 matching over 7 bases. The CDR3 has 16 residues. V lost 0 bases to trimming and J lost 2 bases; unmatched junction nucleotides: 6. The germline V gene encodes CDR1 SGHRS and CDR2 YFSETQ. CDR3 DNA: TGCGCCAGCAGCTTGGCGGGGACTACCCTCACAGATACGCAGTATTTT. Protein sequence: CASSLAGTTLTDTQYF.

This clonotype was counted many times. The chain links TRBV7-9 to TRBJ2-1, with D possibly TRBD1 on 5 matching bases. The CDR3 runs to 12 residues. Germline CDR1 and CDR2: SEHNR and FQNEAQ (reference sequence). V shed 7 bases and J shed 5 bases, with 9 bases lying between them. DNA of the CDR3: TGTGCCAGCACGACAGTCAACAATGAGCAGTTCTTC. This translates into CASTTVNNEQFF.

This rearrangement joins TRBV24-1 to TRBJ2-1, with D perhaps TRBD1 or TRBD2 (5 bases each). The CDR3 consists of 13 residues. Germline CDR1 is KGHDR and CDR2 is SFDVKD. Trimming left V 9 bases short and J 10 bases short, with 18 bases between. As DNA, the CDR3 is TGTGCCACCCCAGGTTGGGGGATGGGCGAGCAGTTCTTC. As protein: CATPGWGMGEQFF.

The CDR3 region is CASSSAGNTDTQYF. CDR3 sequence (DNA): TGTGCCAGCAGTTCAGCGGGGAACACAGATACGCAGTATTTT. This chain connects TRBV28 to TRBJ2-3, with 7 positions matching TRBD2. There are 14 residues in the CDR3. The trim removed 4 bases at V and 2 bases at J, leaving 3 bases unmatched. Germline V gives CDR1 MDHEN, CDR2 SYDVKM.